What follows are 5 T cell receptor beta chains derived from one specimen sequenced in a study of blood T cell repertoires in COVID-19. Clones were sequenced by immunoSEQ multiplex PCR, and TCRdb holds only the in-frame ones, with some missing. The table records fewer than 15,000 clones, 70% to 90% of them present only once. The specimen was peripheral blood. The receptors originated from a woman aged 55-69 years with active COVID-19.

This clone occurred once. This rearrangement joins TRBV6-5 to TRBJ2-5, with 8 bases fitting TRBD1. Germline V gene sequence: CDR1 MNHEY, CDR2 SVGAGI. This CDR3 contains 15 residues. Trimming at V came to 5 bases and at J to 1 base, leaving 6 bases not matched to a gene. The CDR3: CASSLRGRAQETQYF. The CDR3, as DNA: TGTGCCAGCAGTCTCAGGGGGCGCGCCCAAGAGACCCAGTACTTC.

CDR3 bases: TGCGCCAGCAGTTTGACCGGGACAGGGAACTATGGCTACACCTTC. Its translation: CASSLTGTGNYGYTF. The J gene is TRBJ1-2, the V gene TRBV5-1; 9 bases match TRBD1. This CDR3 is 15 amino acids long. Germline trimming cut 5 bases from V and 2 bases from J; bases unmatched to any gene: 7. The germline CDR1 and CDR2 sequences are SGHRS and YFSETQ.

The V and J genes are TRBV29-1 and TRBJ2-1; the D gene is possibly TRBD2 (5 bases). Trimming took 7 bases from V and 8 from J, leaving 18 bases between them. The germline gives CDR1 SQVTM, CDR2 ANQGSEA. This CDR3 spans 13 amino acids. In DNA form, the CDR3 reads TGCAGCGGATCCGGCGGGTATGGGGATGAGCAGTTCTTC. Translation: CSGSGGYGDEQFF.

The chain links TRBV4-2 to TRBJ2-5, with D tentatively TRBD1 (6 bases). Germline CDR1 is LGHNA and CDR2 is YNFKEQ. Trimming took off 4 bases at V and 4 bases at J, with 10 bases between the two ends. This CDR3 comprises 13 residues. Written as DNA, the CDR3 is TGTGCCAGCAGCCTGAGCAGGGGAGAGACCCAGTACTTC. Translating gives CASSLSRGETQYF.

The rearrangement joins TRBV19 to TRBJ2-6, with a possible D match to TRBD2 (5 bases). Germline lookup yields CDR1 LNHDA and CDR2 SQIVND (reference sequence). The CDR3 totals 16 residues. V lost 8 bases and J 0 bases, leaving 14 bases between the germline ends. The CDR3 reads CASLDWASSGANVLTF. DNA of the CDR3: TGTGCCAGTTTGGACTGGGCGAGCTCTGGGGCCAACGTCCTGACTTTC.